Included here is one TCR beta chain sequence, with context. The ends were cut back, 1 base at V and 7 bases at J, with 11 bases in the middle. The CDR3 is 13 amino acids. CDR1 is LGHDT, CDR2 YNNKEL, per germline (reference sequence). The source of the sample is a study of blood T cell repertoires in COVID-19. Overall study context: Specimens from acute and convalescent COVID-19 originated in the United States, Italy and Spain.

Patients in Seattle were enrolled during active infection, then followed longitudinally. Generated by immunoSEQ multiplex PCR, the TCRdb table keeps only in-frame clones and is missing some. Of 200,000 to 300,000 clones in the sample, 85% to 90% were seen once. Sequenced: peripheral blood. This TCR was sampled from a woman aged 55-70 years with COVID-19, enrolled during active disease. This rearrangement joins TRBV3-1 (or the pseudogene TRBV3-2) to TRBJ2-7; weak D call: TRBD2 (7 bases). CDR3 sequence: CASSQVRGGEQYF. Written as DNA, the CDR3 is TGTGCCAGCAGCCAAGTTAGGGGGGGGGAGCAGTACTTC.